This T cell receptor (beta chain) was sequenced in a study of blood T cell repertoires in COVID-19. Across the study: The origin of the acute and convalescent COVID-19 samples was the United States, Italy and Spain. PBMCs, B-cell-depleted T cells, or T cells provided the cDNA or gDNA that made up the material.

How the authors handled the data: Reference gene primer amplification gave estimated nucleated cell counts. Clones were sequenced by immunoSEQ multiplex PCR, and TCRdb holds only the in-frame ones, with some missing. V, J and clone size were drawn from that table, and D and trimming were deduced from the DNA. The sample carries 300,000 to 400,000 clones, around 80% recorded once. V shed 4 bases, J shed 0 bases, and the junction held 2 bases outside the gene matches. This CDR3 comprises 15 residues. Germline V gene lookup returns CDR1 MGHRA and CDR2 YSYEKL. The receptor's source is a man aged 25 to 45 with active or convalescent COVID-19. Sequenced: peripheral blood. The V gene is TRBV4-1, the J gene TRBJ2-5; 10 nucleotides match TRBD2. The DNA of the CDR3 is TGCGCCAGCAGCCTTCTAGCGGGGGACCAAGAGACCCAGTACTTC. The encoded protein is CASSLLAGDQETQYF.